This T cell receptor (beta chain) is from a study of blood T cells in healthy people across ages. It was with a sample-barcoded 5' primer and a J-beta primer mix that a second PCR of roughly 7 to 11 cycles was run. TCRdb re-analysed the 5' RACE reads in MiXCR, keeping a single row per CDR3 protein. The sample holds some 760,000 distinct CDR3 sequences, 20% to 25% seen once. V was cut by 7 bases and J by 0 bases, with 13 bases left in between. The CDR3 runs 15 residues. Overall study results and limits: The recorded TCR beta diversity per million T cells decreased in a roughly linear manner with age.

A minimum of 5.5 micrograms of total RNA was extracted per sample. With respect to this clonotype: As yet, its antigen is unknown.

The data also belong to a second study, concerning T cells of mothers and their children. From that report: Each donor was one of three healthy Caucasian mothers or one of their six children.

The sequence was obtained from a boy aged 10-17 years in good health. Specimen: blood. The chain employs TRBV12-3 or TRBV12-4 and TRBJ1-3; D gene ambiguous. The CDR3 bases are TGTGCCAGCAAGGGAGACGGGAGCTCTGGAAACACCATATATTTT. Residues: CASKGDGSSGNTIYF.